The present entry profiles one T cell receptor (beta chain) with its context. This clonotype occurred many times. Its antigen remains unidentified. The sample holds no much larger clone one base away, and base qualities are not on file. These data are taken from a study of post-analysis software for immune sequencing data (dated by TCRdb to between 2014 and 2016). In the study overall: The recorded disease courses included relapsing-remitting, secondary progressive and progressive-relapsing multiple sclerosis, and some patients had no subtype annotation. The multiple sclerosis patient repertoires were compared with approximately 11 previously published healthy control repertoires from donors aged about 6 to 26 years. A subset of samples was prepared in parallel using single-end sample barcoding, then pooled and co-amplified after Illumina adapter ligation. Overall study outcomes, separate from this receptor: The multiple sclerosis patient group was slightly younger than the control group. Patients showed significantly higher frequencies than controls for a handful of TRBV segments, among them TRBV5-6, TRBV5-1 and TRBV20-1. Normalized Chao1 diversity was significantly lower in multiple sclerosis patients than controls, suggesting substantial peripheral T-cell clonal expansion. When samples were clustered directly using the F measure, samples prepared in the same batch co-clustered strongly, which prompted a batch-effect correction.

The library was made by PCR. Sequenced on an Illumina HiSeq 2500. To reduce PCR and sequencing biases, unique molecular identifiers were incorporated into the TCR beta cDNA libraries. Every 1 to 10 million input T cells yielded approximately 500,000 cDNA molecules, meaning each molecule approximated one T cell. The patient libraries were prepared and sequenced with the same protocol used for the earlier healthy control dataset. Samples belonging to the same batch were prepared together, multiplexed and sequenced on a shared HiSeq lane. Per the source publication's procedure: MIGEC handled the raw barcoded reads, throwing out single-read molecular identifier groups before consensus assembly and CDR3 extraction. VDJtools was used for post-analysis of the clonotype tables, with diversity normalized by down-sampling every dataset to the smallest sample size. To correct batch-related cross-sample contamination, repertoire overlap clustering matched CDR3 amino acid sequences but not nucleotide sequences. TCRdb cleaned the public reads at Q25 with fastp, built clones with MiXCR and kept in-frame beta chains. Every distinct CDR3 protein forms one entry, paired with its most common genes and DNA. TCRdb, not the authors, supplied the V and J calls. For this sample the table gives over 150,000 distinct CDR3 sequences, of which approximately 28% were detected only once. The ten largest clonotypes hold 1.5% of the sample.

To demonstrate the VDJtools post-analysis software, the study profiled TCR beta repertoires from the peripheral blood of about a dozen young patients with multiple sclerosis. The multiple sclerosis patients were children and adolescents between 6 and 15 years of age. V is clipped by 3 bases and J by 7 bases, and the sequence between their germline boundaries is 15 bases long. CDR1 MGHDK and CDR2 SYGVNS are derived from the germline V gene. Including the terminal cysteine and phenylalanine, the CDR3 comprises 14 residues. CDR3 DNA is the only sequence kept; it has 42 bases, read in frame from the first base.

The sequencing input was blood. The TCR was taken from a girl aged 5-17 years with multiple sclerosis. This chain joins TRBV25-1 to TRBJ1-2; the D gene cannot be resolved reliably. DNA sequence: TGTGCCAGCAGTGACCTCAAAGGGTTCAGTGGCTACACCTTC. Translated, this is CASSDLKGFSGYTF.